Listed below are T cell receptor beta chains from one sample, sequenced in a study of regulatory T cells in long-lasting Graves disease. MiXCR, run by TCRdb on the multiplex PCR reads, gives a single entry per CDR3 protein. The repertoire holds 550,000 to 700,000 distinct CDR3 sequences, with about 15% as singletons. These data were likewise used in another study, on T cells in Graves' hyperthyroidism and ophthalmopathy.

The sequencing used peripheral blood mononuclear cells (PBMCs), collected at new diagnosis, from a patient treated with antithyroid drugs. Every receptor here comes from a man between 18 and 29 years old with Graves disease. CDR3s include the opening cysteine and the closing phenylalanine or tryptophan. A D gene is named only where the DNA matches it firmly. Not all rows give a size; the values are once, few, many and, for expanded clones, a class.

NA	TRBV28	TRBJ1-2	TRBD1	TGTGCCAGCAGTTCCCCGGGACAGGGGGAGGGCTACACCTTC	CASSSPGQGEGYTF
NA	TRBV12-3/TRBV12-4	TRBJ2-7	NA	TGTGCCAGCAGTTTAGCGTTAGGGGGGCTTTACGAGCAGTACTTC	CASSLALGGLYEQYF
many	TRBV6-5	TRBJ1-1	NA	TGTGCCAGCAGTTACAAGACTATGAACACTGAAGCTTTCTTT	CASSYKTMNTEAFF
few	TRBV5-1	TRBJ2-5	NA	TGCGCCAGCAGCTTGGGCTCAGGGAATAAACAAGAGGCCCAGTACTTC	CASSLGSGNKQEAQYF
many	TRBV7-8	TRBJ1-5	NA	TGTGCCAGCAGCCCAAAATCGGCGGTGAGCAATCAGCCCCAGCATTTT	CASSPKSAVSNQPQHF
many	TRBV28	TRBJ2-5	NA	TGTGCCAGCACCACGATGGGACTGCAAGAGACCCAGTACTTC	CASTTMGLQETQYF
many	TRBV24-1	TRBJ2-1	TRBD2	TGTGCCACCAGTGACAAAACTAGCGGGAGCTACAATGAGCAGTTCTTC	CATSDKTSGSYNEQFF
NA	TRBV7-9	TRBJ2-1	NA	TGTGCCAGCAGCTTAGCGGTTGTCGTGAGCTCCTACAATGAGCAGTTCTTC	CASSLAVVVSSYNEQFF
many	TRBV7-6	TRBJ2-1	NA	TGTGCCAGCACCCTCGACTCTAGCCGACCCTACAATGAGCAGTTCTTC	CASTLDSSRPYNEQFF
NA	TRBV7-6	TRBJ2-7	NA	TGTGCCAGCAGCTTAGCAGTGGATTCCTACGTCGAGCAGTACTTC	CASSLAVDSYVEQYF
few	TRBV6-1	TRBJ2-5	NA	TGTGCCAGCCGTGCCCCAGTCCAAGAGACCCAGTACTTC	CASRAPVQETQYF
NA	TRBV27	TRBJ2-2	NA	TGTGCCAGCAGTTTACGGCCCCACAACACCGGGGAGCTGTTTTTT	CASSLRPHNTGELFF
NA	TRBV10-3	TRBJ2-3	NA	TGTGCCATCAGTGACCCCCACGGCCTGAATGCAGATACGCAGTATTTT	CAISDPHGLNADTQYF
NA	TRBV7-2	TRBJ2-7	NA	TGTGCCAGCAGCTTAGCGGTCCAGGGGCAGTACTTC	CASSLAVQGQYF
NA	TRBV7-9	TRBJ2-2	TRBD1	TGTGCCAGTCCGGGACAGCTAAACACCGGGGAGCTGTTTTTT	CASPGQLNTGELFF
many	TRBV20-1	TRBJ2-7	TRBD2	TGCAGTGCTAGAGGACTAGCCAGCGAGCAGTACTTC	CSARGLASEQYF
many	TRBV3-1	TRBJ2-3	TRBD2	TGTGCCAGCAGCCAAAGCGGGAGCCGACGCACAGATACGCAGTATTTT	CASSQSGSRRTDTQYF
NA	TRBV19	TRBJ2-5	TRBD2	TGTGCCAGTAGTTTTACTAGCGGGAGCTTGGAGACCCAGTACTTC	CASSFTSGSLETQYF
many	TRBV29-1	TRBJ2-1	TRBD2	TGCAGCCTTATGCGGGAGAGCGATGAGCAGTTCTTC	CSLMRESDEQFF
once	TRBV11-1	TRBJ2-2	TRBD1	TGTGCCAGCAGCTTAGAGGGGGCGGGCACCGGGGAGCTGTTTTTT	CASSLEGAGTGELFF
once	TRBV11-2	TRBJ1-1	NA	TGTGCCAGCAGTTCCCCGGGCATGGGGGTCACTGAAGCTTTCTTT	CASSSPGMGVTEAFF
many	TRBV2	TRBJ1-4	NA	TGTGCCAGCAGGGTCACGTCAGGGGAAAAACTGTTTTTT	CASRVTSGEKLFF
many	TRBV7-9	TRBJ2-4	TRBD1	TGTGCCAGCAGCTTAACGGGACAGTGGAACATTCAGTACTTC	CASSLTGQWNIQYF
many	TRBV6-1	TRBJ2-3	TRBD2	TGTGCCAGCAGCAGAGGACTAGCGGGAGGGGAAGATACGCAGTATTTT	CASSRGLAGGEDTQYF
NA	TRBV30	TRBJ1-1	NA	TGTCCCTGGACCGACCGGGCTGAAGCTTTCTTT	CPWTDRAEAFF
many	TRBV19	TRBJ2-1	TRBD1	TGCGCCAGCAGCACCCGGGACAGCTACAATGAGCAGTTCTTC	CASSTRDSYNEQFF
few	TRBV30	TRBJ2-4	NA	TGTGCCTGGAGTGTCGACAGGTTGGTCAAAAACATTCAGTACTTC	CAWSVDRLVKNIQYF
NA	TRBV4-1	TRBJ2-1	NA	TGCGCCAGCAGCCAAGATCCACTCCCAGGAGAGCAGTTCTTC	CASSQDPLPGEQFF
NA	TRBV6-4	TRBJ2-7	TRBD1	TGTGCCAGCGGATATGGTGGCTCCGGGACAGGGTCCTACGAGCAGTACTTC	CASGYGGSGTGSYEQYF
NA	TRBV2	TRBJ2-1	NA	TGTGCCAGCAGGGGGGCTAGCTCCTACAATGAGCAGTTCTTC	CASRGASSYNEQFF
many	TRBV27	TRBJ2-2	TRBD2	TGTGCCAGCAGAAGACTAGCGGGAGATTTCACCGGGGAGCTGTTTTTT	CASRRLAGDFTGELFF
NA	TRBV19	TRBJ2-3	TRBD2	TGTGCCAGTAGCCCACGGGCCCTAGCGGGAGTAGGCGCAGATACGCAGTATTTT	CASSPRALAGVGADTQYF
many	TRBV18	TRBJ1-4	NA	TGTGCCAGCTCACCCCCGACGGGGGCTAATGAAAAACTGTTTTTT	CASSPPTGANEKLFF
many	TRBV5-1	TRBJ2-7	NA	TGTGCCAGCAGCTGGGACAACTCCTACGAGCAGTACTTC	CASSWDNSYEQYF
NA	TRBV9	TRBJ2-3	NA	TGTGCCAGCAGCCCCGACGGTCAATACCCGACAGATACGCAGTATTTT	CASSPDGQYPTDTQYF
many	TRBV18	TRBJ2-7	TRBD2	TGTGCCAGCTCACCATCCCCCCTGCCTAGCGGGAGGAGCGAGCAGTACTTC	CASSPSPLPSGRSEQYF
few	TRBV14	TRBJ2-7	NA	TGTGCCAGCGGCCCCCCGGGACAACGAGAGCAGTACTTC	CASGPPGQREQYF
many	TRBV11-2	TRBJ2-1	NA	TGTGCCAGCAGCTTAGAGTTTTCCGAACGAGGGAACTCCTACAATGAGCAGTTCTTC	CASSLEFSERGNSYNEQFF
NA	TRBV12-3/TRBV12-4	TRBJ1-3	TRBD1	TGTGCCAGCAGCCGGACAGGGGGGTCTGGAAACACCATATATTTT	CASSRTGGSGNTIYF
many	TRBV6-2/TRBV6-3	TRBJ2-1	TRBD2	TGTGCCAGCAGCTCCCTGGGAGTAGCGGGAGTTGGGCAGTTCTTC	CASSSLGVAGVGQFF
many	TRBV6-1	TRBJ2-2	TRBD2	TGTGCCAGCCTCCGGCGGGAGGGAAACACCGGGGAGCTGTTTTTT	CASLRREGNTGELFF
few	TRBV20-1	TRBJ2-2	NA	TGCAGTGCTATGCATTTGGGCACCGGGGAGCTGTTTTTT	CSAMHLGTGELFF
NA	TRBV11-2	TRBJ1-4	NA	TGTGCCAGCACCCCGGGGGTCCCTGGGGAAAAACTGTTTTTT	CASTPGVPGEKLFF
few	TRBV12-3/TRBV12-4	TRBJ2-3	TRBD1	TGTGCCAGCAGTTTAGCACAGGGGAGCACAGATACGCAGTATTTT	CASSLAQGSTDTQYF
many	TRBV28	TRBJ2-1	TRBD1	TGTGCCAGCAGTTCTCAGAAACGACAGGGGGCGAATGAGCAGTTCTTC	CASSSQKRQGANEQFF
NA	TRBV4-1	TRBJ2-6	NA	TGCGCCAGCAGCCAAGGCACAGGCGGGCGCCTTAGCTCTGGGGCCAACGTCCTGACTTTC	CASSQGTGGRLSSGANVLTF
few	TRBV25-1	TRBJ2-1	NA	TGTGCCAGCATGGTGGGGAGGAATGAGCAGTTCTTC	CASMVGRNEQFF
many	TRBV10-2	TRBJ1-1	NA	TGCGCCAGCAGTGTCTCGACTGAAGCTTTCTTT	CASSVSTEAFF
many	TRBV27	TRBJ2-1	NA	TGTGCCAGCAGTTTTATAGCCGGTGGGATTCCAGCTACCCCATACAATGAGCAGTTCTTC	CASSFIAGGIPATPYNEQFF
many	TRBV2	TRBJ2-5	NA	TGTGCCGCAGGCAGCGTCCCGGTCAAGGGGGAGACCCAGTACTTC	CAAGSVPVKGETQYF
NA	TRBV5-6	TRBJ1-1	TRBD1	TGTGCCAGCAGCTTGAGAGGGGGACAGGTAAACACTGAAGCTTTCTTT	CASSLRGGQVNTEAFF
NA	TRBV19	TRBJ2-7	NA	TGTGCCAGCGGACTACCTGGACAGGACGAGCAGTACTTC	CASGLPGQDEQYF
many	TRBV11-3	TRBJ2-1	NA	TGTGCCAGCAGCAGGACTCTCGACCAGAACAATGAGCAGTTCTTC	CASSRTLDQNNEQFF
few	TRBV4-1	TRBJ1-5	NA	TGCGCCAGCAGCCAAGAGTGGCAGGGTGGTCAGCCCCAGCATTTT	CASSQEWQGGQPQHF